This T cell receptor (beta chain) was identified during a study of spatial heterogeneity in lung cancer. About the study: Researchers sequenced follow-up PBMC samples if they had them, and these came a median of roughly two years after resection.

Time point specified: blood at routine non-recurrence follow-up after resection. Tumor, nontumor lung or frozen PBMC supplied whole RNA that was sequenced unsorted. This clonotype appeared many times. TCRdb processed the 5' RACE reads anew with MiXCR; each CDR3 protein has one entry. The data contain 95,000 to 130,000 distinct CDR3 sequences, over 9% of them singletons. The sample consisted of PBMCs, taken at follow-up. The receptor was isolated from a male donor with early-stage non-small cell lung cancer.

The CDR3 is CASSPSAWGRTAGNTIYF. CDR3 DNA: TGTGCCAGCAGCCCCTCGGCTTGGGGCAGAACTGCTGGAAACACCATATATTTT. The rearrangement uses TRBV7-6 and TRBJ1-3, with D perhaps TRBD1 (5 bases). CDR3 size: 18 residues. CDR1 SGHVS and CDR2 FNYEAQ come from the germline V gene. V lost 5 bases, J lost 2 bases, and 22 bases lay in between.